The 6 T cell receptor beta chains in this list originate from one sample, sequenced in a study of blood T cells in healthy people across ages. The authors ran a second PCR of about 6 to 12 cycles using a sample-barcoded 5' primer and a J-beta primer mix. TCRdb redid the calling of the 5' RACE reads with MiXCR, one entry per CDR3 protein. This table has about 940,000 distinct CDR3 sequences, roughly 50% appearing once. The sequencing input was blood. These receptors were collected from a man between 25 and 39 years old in good health.

Details on this clonotype: Being one base from a much bigger clone, this may be a read error. The V gene is TRBV7-2, the J gene TRBJ1-2; D not resolved. The germline CDR1 and CDR2 sequences are SGHTA and FQGNSA. V lost 5 bases, J lost 8 bases, and 15 bases lay in between. CDR3 size: 13 residues. CDR3 DNA sequence: TGTGCCAGCAGCCTTAGGTGGGAACAAGGCTACACCTTC. Protein sequence: CASSLRWEQGYTF.

This clonotype has more than one count but fewer than ten. The chain has TRBV5-1 and TRBJ1-1; D possibly corresponds to TRBD1 (5 bases). Trimming stripped 2 bases from V and 5 bases from J, with 10 bases between. Germline CDR1 and CDR2: SGHRS and YFSETQ. This CDR3 is 13 amino acids long. CDR3 coding DNA: TGCGCCAGCAGCTTTCGGGGGGAAACTGAAGCTTTCTTT. Translating gives CASSFRGETEAFF. The full variable domain, its missing parts supplied by reference TRBV5-1 and TRBJ1-1, is KAGVTQTPRYLIKTRGQQVTLSCSPISGHRSVSWYQQTPGQGLQFLFEYFSETQRNKGNFPGRFSGRQFSNSRSEMNVSTLELGDSALYLCASSFRGETEAFFGQGTRLTVV.

The chain links TRBV6-2 or TRBV6-3 to TRBJ1-5; perhaps TRBD1 as D (6 bases). This CDR3 spans 13 amino acids. In germline, CDR1 is MNHEY, CDR2 SVGEGT. V was trimmed by 10 bases and J by 4 bases, leaving 14 bases between them. Written as DNA, the CDR3 is TGTGCCACCCATGACAGGATTAATCAGCCCCAGCATTTT. Protein sequence: CATHDRINQPQHF.

The chain combines TRBV6-5 with TRBJ1-5; 9 nucleotides match TRBD1. The trim removed 5 bases at V and 4 bases at J, leaving 3 bases unmatched. The CDR3 is 14 residues long. From germline, CDR1 is MNHEY and CDR2 SVGAGI. The CDR3 bases are TGTGCCAGCAGTCACAGGGGGCGTAATCAGCCCCAGCATTTT. Encoded protein: CASSHRGRNQPQHF.

This clonotype was seen a handful of times. V and J are TRBV7-6 and TRBJ2-1; D ambiguous. Trimming shortened V by 1 base and J by 7 bases, and 14 bases separated the two germline ends. CDR1 is SGHVS, CDR2 FNYEAQ, per germline. This CDR3 contains 15 residues. CDR3 loop: CASSLERVRTNEQFF. The CDR3 nucleotides are TGTGCCAGCAGCTTAGAAAGGGTGCGGACGAATGAGCAGTTCTTC.

Notes on this clonotype: A much larger clone differs from this one at a single base, so this may be a read error. The rearrangement joins TRBV7-2 to TRBJ2-5; possibly TRBD2 for D (7 bases). The CDR3 length is 15 residues. The V gene lost 3 bases and the J gene lost 11 bases, with 22 bases spanning the gap. Germline CDR1 is SGHTA and CDR2 is FQGNSA. This chain's CDR3 is CASSFKGGGGNEQYF. CDR3 DNA sequence: TGTGCCAGCAGCTTTAAGGGGGGGGGCGGAAATGAGCAGTACTTC.